The 27 T cell receptor beta chains reported below all come from one sample, sequenced in a study of blood T cells in healthy people across ages. A second 7 to 11 cycle PCR used barcoded and J-beta primers. TCRdb passed the 5' RACE reads through MiXCR, listing each CDR3 protein once. The sample carries hundreds of thousands of distinct CDR3 sequences, more than 55% recorded once. Material for sequencing was blood. The receptors were gathered from a man in his forties or fifties in good health.

CDR3 protein: CASSLALAAYNEQYF. The CDR3 DNA reads TGTGCCAGCAGCTTGGCACTAGCGGCCTACAATGAGCAGTACTTC. This chain links TRBV5-6 with TRBJ2-7; 8 nucleotides align to TRBD2. Trimming took 0 bases from V and 7 from J; bases not matched to a gene: 9. There are 15 residues in the CDR3. Germline V gives CDR1 SGHDT, CDR2 YYEEEE.

The chain has TRBV6-1 and TRBJ2-3, with 11 positions matching TRBD2. Germline trimming cut 7 bases from V and 5 bases from J; bases unmatched to any gene: 14. The germline gives CDR1 MNHNS, CDR2 SASEGT. The CDR3 contains 17 residues. CDR3 amino acids: CASTPIAGGQLGDTQYF. In DNA form, the CDR3 reads TGTGCCAGCACCCCTATAGCGGGGGGGCAATTAGGAGATACGCAGTATTTT.

This clonotype was seen a handful of times. V gene TRBV12-5 combines with J gene TRBJ2-3; D call uncertain. Germline CDR1 reads LGHNT; CDR2 reads FRNRAP. V was cut by 4 bases and J by 7 bases, with 9 bases left in between. This CDR3 comprises 12 residues. The CDR3 is CASGSSSNTQYF. The DNA for the CDR3 is TGTGCTAGTGGTTCAAGTAGTAATACGCAGTATTTT. The whole variable domain, filled in from reference TRBV12-5 and TRBJ2-3, reads DARVTQTPRHKVTEMGQEVTMRCQPILGHNTVFWYRQTMMQGLELLAYFRNRAPLDDSGMPKDRFSAEMPDATLATLKIQPSEPRDSAVYFCASGSSSNTQYFGPGTRLTVL.

This clonotype was counted only a few times. This sequence joins TRBV9 and TRBJ1-2; possibly TRBD1 for D (6 bases). The germline CDR1 and CDR2 sequences are SGDLS and YYNGEE. The CDR3 runs 13 residues. The V end was cut by 5 bases, the J end by 8 bases, with 16 bases between. In nucleotides, the CDR3 is TGTGCCAGCAGTGGACAGCTGGGCTACGGCTACACCTTC. Translated: CASSGQLGYGYTF. Full variable domain (remainder filled in from reference TRBV9 and TRBJ1-2): DSGVTQTPKHLITATGQRVTLRCSPRSGDLSVYWYQQSLDQGLQFLIQYYNGEERAKGNILERFSAQQFPDLHSELNLSSLELGDSALYFCASSGQLGYGYTFGSGTRLTVV.

V and J are TRBV24-1 and TRBJ2-1, with D possibly being TRBD2 (6 bases). Trimming took 4 bases from V and 6 from J, leaving 15 bases between them. This CDR3 contains 15 residues. Per the germline V gene, CDR1 is KGHDR and CDR2 is SFDVKD. This CDR3 is CATSDPTSDCNEQFF. CDR3 sequence (DNA): TGTGCCACCAGTGACCCGACTAGTGACTGCAATGAGCAGTTCTTC.

For the CDR3, the DNA is TGTGCCAGCGGTGACGGGGTGGGGGACAATGAGCAGTTCTTC. The encoded protein is CASGDGVGDNEQFF. J is TRBJ2-1 and V is TRBV27; perhaps D is TRBD1 or TRBD2 (5 bases each). The CDR3 length is 14 residues. Germline V gene sequence: CDR1 MNHEY, CDR2 SMNVEV (reference sequence). V dropped 8 bases and J dropped 5 bases, with 16 bases sitting between them.

The chain carries TRBV30 and TRBJ2-5; D not resolved. The germline V gene encodes CDR1 GTSNPN and CDR2 SVGIG (reference sequence). The CDR3 loop spans 12 amino acids. V was pared by 4 bases and J by 1 base, with 7 bases between. The CDR3 reads CAWTGSQETQYF. CDR3 in DNA: TGTGCCTGGACAGGCAGCCAAGAGACCCAGTACTTC.

In regard to this clonotype: One end of the junction does not line up with germline, which may come from a read error. The genes are TRBV4-2 and TRBJ2-3, with 7 bases that match TRBD2. Per germline, CDR1 LGHNA and CDR2 YNFKEQ. This CDR3 is built from 15 residues. In DNA, the CDR3 is TGTACCAGCAGCCAAGAGCGCGGGGGTCCAGATACGCAGTATTTT. Protein product: CTSSQERGGPDTQYF.

The rearrangement links TRBV27 to TRBJ2-4; 9 nucleotides agree with TRBD1. With 6 bases clipped from V and 2 bases from J, the junction kept 11 bases outside the gene matches. There are 17 residues in the CDR3. CDR1 MNHEY and CDR2 SMNVEV come from the germline V gene (reference sequence). The DNA of the CDR3 is TGTGCCAGCAGAGATCCCGGGACAGGGTATACCAAAAACATTCAGTACTTC. Its protein product is CASRDPGTGYTKNIQYF.

This clonotype was picked up a small number of times. The chain has TRBV6-5 and TRBJ2-7, with D possibly matching TRBD1 (6 bases). This CDR3 is 16 amino acids long. Germline-derived CDR1 and CDR2 are MNHEY and SVGAGI. Trimming pared 2 bases from V and 2 bases from J, leaving 16 bases between. DNA of the CDR3: TGTGCCAGCAGTTACGGTGTCGGGACATTACCCTACGAGCAGTACTTC. Its translation is CASSYGVGTLPYEQYF.

This clonotype was observed once. J is TRBJ2-7 and V is TRBV7-8; 11 nucleotides align to TRBD1. Per the germline V gene, CDR1 is SGHVS and CDR2 is FQNEAQ. This CDR3 spans 13 amino acids. V dropped 1 base and J dropped 9; count of bases not matched to a gene: 2. The CDR3 nucleotides are TGTGCCAGCAGCTTAGGGACAGGGGGCGGGCAGTACTTC. Translating it yields CASSLGTGGGQYF.

The sample holds one count of this clonotype. The chain recombines TRBV20-1 with TRBJ2-7; TRBD2 matches at 10 bases. V gave up 3 bases and J gave up 2 bases; unmatched junction bases: 7. The CDR3 extends over 15 amino acids. Germline V gene lookup returns CDR1 DFQATT and CDR2 SNEGSKA (reference sequence). DNA of the CDR3: TGCAGTGCTAGCGTCCTAGCGGGGGTCACCTACGAGCAGTACTTC. Amino acids: CSASVLAGVTYEQYF.

The J gene is TRBJ1-5, the V gene TRBV12-3 or TRBV12-4; D unclear. The CDR3 loop spans 14 amino acids. V was trimmed by 4 bases and J by 5 bases, leaving 12 bases between them. CDR3 region: CASSSRVLDQPQHF. The CDR3 nucleotides are TGTGCCAGCAGTTCGAGGGTATTGGATCAGCCCCAGCATTTT.

The sample holds a few counts of this clonotype. The V and J genes are TRBV4-1 and TRBJ2-7; tentative D call: TRBD1 (6 bases). V was cut by 5 bases and J by 2 bases, with 13 bases left in between. The CDR3 consists of 14 residues. Germline-derived CDR1 and CDR2 are MGHRA and YSYEKL. CDR3 amino acids: CASSYRTDTYEQYF. The CDR3 DNA is TGCGCCAGCAGCTATCGGACAGACACCTACGAGCAGTACTTC.

This clonotype was found many times. The chain is built from TRBV5-1 and TRBJ2-5; D is unresolved. CDR1 and CDR2 (germline): SGHRS, YFSETQ. V gave up 0 bases and J gave up 5 bases, with 8 bases separating them. The CDR3 has 13 residues. The CDR3, as DNA: TGCGCCAGCAGCTTGGAGAGAGGCGAGACCCAGTACTTC. Translating it yields CASSLERGETQYF.

This chain uses TRBV7-2 with TRBJ2-1; TRBD1 matches at 7 bases. The V gene's germline CDR1 is SGHTA and CDR2 FQGNSA. This CDR3 spans 14 amino acids. With 4 bases clipped from V and 5 bases from J, the junction kept 5 bases outside the gene matches. CDR3 loop: CASSYPGTDNEQFF. The CDR3 DNA follows: TGTGCCAGCAGCTACCCCGGGACAGACAATGAGCAGTTCTTC.

This clonotype showed up just a few times. This chain joins TRBV6-2 or TRBV6-3 and TRBJ2-1; 8 bases fit TRBD2. This CDR3 contains 13 residues. V trimming: 8 bases; J trimming: 9 bases; junction bases outside the gene matches: 9. In germline, CDR1 is MNHEY, CDR2 SVGEGT. CDR3 in DNA: TGTGCCAGCCAGGAAACGGGGGGGCTTGAGCAGTTCTTC. Protein product: CASQETGGLEQFF.

This clonotype showed up just a few times. The germline gene is not matched at one end of the junction; a read error may be the cause. The chain uses TRBV7-3 and TRBJ2-6; weak D call: TRBD2 (6 bases). This CDR3 spans 19 amino acids. Per germline, CDR1 SGHTA and CDR2 FQGTGA. CDR3 bases: TGTGCCAGCAGCTTAGGGGGGATTCCAGTAACTCCTGGCGCCAACGTCCTGACTTTC. Its translation is CASSLGGIPVTPGANVLTF.

The V and J genes are TRBV12-3 or TRBV12-4 and TRBJ2-3; D remains ambiguous. There are 16 residues in the CDR3. Deletions cut 6 bases from V and 1 base from J, with 17 bases between. This chain's CDR3 is CASSPGRRARTDTQYF. In DNA form, the CDR3 reads TGTGCCAGCAGCCCCGGCCGAAGAGCCCGCACAGATACGCAGTATTTT.

This clonotype has a handful of counts. V and J are TRBV15 and TRBJ2-3; D remains unclear. Trimming shortened V by 0 bases and J by 3 bases, and 10 bases separated the two germline ends. The CDR3 is 15 amino acids. Germline assignment: CDR1 LNHNV and CDR2 YYDKDF (reference sequence). CDR3 amino acids: CATSRELTLTDTQYF. CDR3 DNA: TGTGCCACCAGCAGAGAACTAACTTTGACAGATACGCAGTATTTT.

V is TRBV7-6 and J is TRBJ2-3, with D hard to call. The CDR3 length is 15 residues. Germline CDR1 SGHVS, CDR2 FNYEAQ. Trimming pared 5 bases from V and 5 bases from J, leaving 17 bases between. The CDR3 sequence is CASSASRVTRDTQYF. In DNA, the CDR3 is TGTGCCAGCAGCGCTAGTAGAGTTACGCGAGATACGCAGTATTTT.

This rearrangement joins TRBV20-1 to TRBJ2-7, with D unresolved. V gave up 5 bases and J gave up 2 bases, with 10 bases separating them. The V gene's germline CDR1 is DFQATT and CDR2 SNEGSKA (reference sequence). CDR3 length: 12 residues. Here the CDR3 reads CSAYHTTYEQYF. CDR3 nucleotides: TGCAGTGCTTACCATACTACCTACGAGCAGTACTTC.

The chain carries TRBV4-3 and TRBJ2-1; D gene ambiguous. The CDR3 spans 17 residues. Germline values: CDR1 LGHNA, CDR2 YSLEER. V shed 1 base and J shed 0 bases, with 13 bases lying between them. CDR3 residues: CASSQGSTTSSYNEQFF. The CDR3 DNA sequence: TGCGCCAGCAGCCAAGGTTCCACTACCAGCTCCTACAATGAGCAGTTCTTC.

V usage is TRBV28 and J usage is TRBJ2-7; D is ambiguous. This CDR3 is built from 12 residues. Trimming removed 6 bases from V and 1 base from J, with 7 bases in between. Germline CDR1 reads MDHEN; CDR2 reads SYDVKM. CDR3 coding DNA: TGTGCCAGCAGCCTAAAGTCCTACGAGCAGTACTTC. It codes for CASSLKSYEQYF.

V is TRBV7-3 and J is TRBJ2-1; D gene ambiguous. V was trimmed by 0 bases and J by 9 bases, leaving 9 bases between them. From germline, CDR1 is SGHTA and CDR2 FQGTGA. The CDR3 is 13 amino acids. CDR3 sequence reads: CASSLTGNPEQFF. CDR3 in DNA: TGTGCCAGCAGCTTAACCGGTAACCCTGAGCAGTTCTTC.

This clonotype was seen more than once but under ten times. The chain combines TRBV28 with TRBJ1-2; no definite D call. This CDR3 is built from 12 residues. V gave up 5 bases and J gave up 7 bases, with 11 bases separating them. Germline V gives CDR1 MDHEN, CDR2 SYDVKM. The CDR3 sequence is CASSPLTTGYTF. In DNA, the CDR3 is TGTGCCAGCAGTCCCCTAACAACTGGCTACACCTTC.

The chain recombines TRBV4-1 with TRBJ2-3; no clear D gene. The CDR3 is 17 amino acids. Trimming took 0 bases from V and 3 from J, leaving 16 bases between them. The V gene's germline CDR1 is MGHRA and CDR2 YSYEKL. The CDR3: CASSQDGSLGFTDTQYF. CDR3 bases: TGCGCCAGCAGCCAAGATGGCAGCTTGGGTTTTACAGATACGCAGTATTTT.